Presented here are 31 T cell receptor delta chains from one specimen sequenced in a study of γδ T cells in repeated Plasmodium falciparum infection. Vgamma9/Vdelta2+ and Vdelta2-negative gammadelta T cells were flow-sorted from PBMC for bulk sequencing. TCRdb repeated clone calling on the multiplex PCR reads with CATT. The sample has approximately 53,000 delta-chain clones; over 1.5% are singletons. Sequenced: gamma-delta T cells from blood. These receptors were taken from a pool of human donors (malaria-infected and uninfected, not separated).

This clone has at least ten counts. It differs at one base from a far larger clone, so likely a read error. The sample has other DNA sequences that encode this CDR3 too. The V and J genes are TRDV1 and TRDJ1, with D perhaps TRDD3 (5 bases). Germline V gene lookup returns CDR1 TSWWSYY and CDR2 QGS. The V gene lost 9 bases and the J gene lost 0 bases, with 8 bases spanning the gap. This CDR3 has 12 residues. CDR3 sequence reads: CALGGDTDKLIF. CDR3 coding DNA: TGTGCTCTCGGTGGGGACACCGATAAACTCATCTTT.

Notes on this clone: The mismatch at residue 13 between this DNA's translation and the TCRdb protein of a much larger clone likely reflects a read error; the protein shown is translated from the DNA. This sequence joins TRDV3 and TRDJ1; 9 bases align to TRDD3. Germline trimming cut 1 base from V and 1 base from J; bases unmatched to any gene: 19. The CDR3 has 19 amino acids. The germline gives CDR1 TVYSNPD, CDR2 GDNSRS (reference sequence). The CDR3 coding sequence is TGTGCCTTTAACTACCGACGCCCGTACTGGGGGACGTGCACCGATAAACTCATCTTT. It is translated as CAFNYRRPYWGTCTDKLIF. The variable domain in full, completed from reference TRDV3 and TRDJ1, reads CDKVTQSSPDQTVASGSEVVLLCTYDTVYSNPDLFWYRIRPDYSFQFVFYGDNSRSEGADFTQGRFSVKHILTQKAFHLVISPVRTEDSATYYCAFNYRRPYWGTCTDKLIFGKGTRVTVEP.

Turning to this clone: The translation of this DNA and the TCRdb protein of a much larger clone differ at residue 14, probably owing to a read error; the protein shown here is translated from the DNA. The rearrangement joins TRDV2 to TRDJ1; D gene ambiguous. Germline CDR1 GEAIGNYY, CDR2 EKD. Trimming removed 1 base at V and 4 bases at J, with 27 bases between. This CDR3 is 19 amino acids long. The CDR3 loop is CACDTVQKRKEENIDKLIF. CDR3 DNA sequence: TGTGCCTGTGACACGGTACAAAAACGTAAGGAAGAAAACATCGATAAACTCATCTTT.

With regard to this clone: A read error likely explains why the TCRdb protein, taken from a much larger clone, differs from this DNA's translation at residue 16; the protein shown is translated from the DNA. The chain links TRDV1 to TRDJ1; 8 bases map to TRDD3. TCRdb lists no J gene, so it was determined here by aligning the DNA to germline. V gave up 3 bases and J gave up 0 bases; unmatched junction bases: 27. The CDR3 is 23 amino acids. Germline CDR1 TSWWSYY, CDR2 QGS. The CDR3 spells CALGDHVVPYLLYWGLYTDKLIF. In DNA form, the CDR3 reads TGTGCTCTTGGGGACCACGTGGTTCCCTACTTACTCTACTGGGGGCTTTACACCGATAAACTCATCTTT.

This clone was found many times. The translation of this DNA and the TCRdb protein of a much larger clone differ at residue 10, probably owing to a read error; the protein shown here is translated from the DNA. V is TRDV1 and J is TRDJ1; no firm D call. No J gene was available from TCRdb, and it was assigned here by a germline match of the DNA. V gave up 1 base and J gave up 2 bases, with 20 bases separating them. Germline V CDR1 and CDR2: TSWWSYY, QGS. The CDR3 covers 18 residues. In DNA, the CDR3 is TGTGCTCTTGGGGAACGATTCAACAGGTTTCCAAGGACCGATAAACTCATCTTT. This codes for CALGERFNRFPRTDKLIF.

The table lists this clone with a few counts. This likely stems from a read error, as it lies one base from a far larger clone. The sample contains more than one DNA sequence encoding this CDR3. This rearrangement joins TRDV1 to TRDJ1; 11 nucleotides match TRDD3. Germline CDR1 TSWWSYY, CDR2 QGS. This CDR3 region has 23 residues. In nucleotides, the CDR3 is TGTGCCCTTGGCGCGACGCGGATCTCCCCCGTACTGGGGGATAGATTTGGCACCGATAAACTCATCTTT. Protein: CALGATRISPVLGDRFGTDKLIF.

With respect to this clone: Translating this DNA gives a protein that differs at residue 22 from the TCRdb one, which belongs to a much larger clone; a read error is likely, and the protein shown is this translation. The chain is built from TRDV1 and TRDJ1, with 8 bases lining up with TRDD3. Germline V gene data show CDR1 as TSWWSYY and CDR2 as QGS. The CDR3 consists of 25 residues. The DNA for the CDR3 is TGTGCTATTGGGGACCTACGGCCTTCCCGAACCTACTGGGGGTCTCCCCGCGTGAACACCGATAGACTCATCTTT. Translating gives CAIGDLRPSRTYWGSPRVNTDRLIF.

This clone was counted ten times or more. A read error is likely here: a far larger clone is one base away. The sample holds other DNA sequences that translate to the same CDR3. V and J are TRDV2 and TRDJ1; 9 bases map to TRDD3. The V and J ends lost 1 base and 11 bases, in that order; junction bases with no gene match: 16. The CDR3 runs to 16 residues. Germline V gene data show CDR1 as GEAIGNYY and CDR2 as EKD. The CDR3: CACDTLTGGPDFMLIF. CDR3 nucleotide sequence: TGTGCCTGTGACACTCTCACTGGGGGACCAGACTTCATGCTCATCTTT.

This clone has at least ten counts. The protein recorded in TCRdb matches a much larger clone and deviates from this DNA's translation at residue 19, suggesting a read error; the protein here is obtained by translating the DNA. The V gene corresponds to TRDV1; no J gene was called; the listed D gene, TRDD3, was not tested against the DNA. The CDR3 spans 20 residues. The germline V gene has CDR1 TSWWSYY and CDR2 QGS. CDR3 sequence (DNA): TGTGCTCTTGGGGGACGGAGCTGGGGGATACGCGTTGTTTGGGCCGATAAACTCACCTTT. Protein product: CALGGRSWGIRVVWADKLTF.

The V and J genes are TRDV1 and TRDJ1, with 9 bases matching TRDD3. This CDR3 has 16 amino acids. The V gene end was trimmed by 8 bases and the J gene end by 1 base; junction bases not matched to a gene: 11. Looked up from germline, CDR1 is TSWWSYY and CDR2 is QGS. In DNA form, the CDR3 reads TGTGCTCTTAACCCCTACTGGGGGACACTCACCGATAAACTCATCTTT. Residues: CALNPYWGTLTDKLIF.

Notes on this clone: The TCRdb record carries a much larger clone's protein, which differs from this DNA's translation at residue 16; a read error is the likely cause, and the protein listed here is the DNA translation. V usage is TRDV1 and J usage is TRDJ1, with D possibly being TRDD3 (6 bases). Here the J gene was assigned by germline matching of the DNA, as TCRdb has none. Per the germline V gene, CDR1 is TSWWSYY and CDR2 is QGS. The CDR3 runs 19 residues. The CDR3 DNA sequence: TGTGCTCTTGGTTTCCCTACGTGGGACTGGGACCTTTACACCGATAGACTCATCTTT. Translated: CALGFPTWDWDLYTDRLIF.

This clone appeared many times. This DNA's translation differs at residue 16 from TCRdb's protein, which comes from a much larger clone; a read error is likely, and the protein shown is translated from the DNA. The chain couples TRAV38-2/DV8 to TRDJ1; TRDD3 aligns across 7 bases. There are 24 residues in the CDR3. Germline V gene lookup returns CDR1 TSESDYY and CDR2 QEAYKQQN. CDR3 sequence reads: CAYRSTPRLRGLPGGWPFTDKLIF. Written as DNA, the CDR3 is TGTGCTTATAGGAGCACCCCGCGGCTACGTGGCCTCCCTGGGGGCTGGCCTTTCACCGATAAACTTATCTTT.

In its sample, this clone ranks as medium-sized. Other DNA variants within this sample encode the same CDR3. The V call is TRDV2, the J call TRDJ2; TRDD3 agrees at 10 bases. With V trimmed by 0 bases and J by 4 bases, 4 bases remained unmatched. The CDR3 covers 16 residues. Germline CDR1 is GEAIGNYY and CDR2 is EKD. Here the CDR3 reads CACDTGGIRGTAQLFF. CDR3 DNA: TGTGCCTGTGACACCGGGGGGATACGAGGGACAGCACAACTCTTCTTT.

As concerns this clone: TCRdb's protein for this DNA is that of a much larger clone and differs from the translation at residue 3, likely a read error; the protein shown is the DNA translation. CDR3 residues: CAPGVLSSYPFRRLAFYTDKLIF. The CDR3 bases are TGTGCTCCTGGGGTCCTTAGTTCCTACCCTTTTCGCCGTCTGGCCTTTTACACCGATAAACTCATCTTT. The rearrangement joins TRDV1 to TRDJ1, with D possibly matching TRDD2 (7 bases). Here the J gene was assigned by germline matching of the DNA, as TCRdb has none. The length of the CDR3 is 23 residues. Germline V gives CDR1 TSWWSYY, CDR2 QGS.

This clone was seen a few times. The protein given by TCRdb reflects a much larger clone and differs at residue 6 from this DNA's translation, likely from a read error; the protein shown is the DNA's translation. The V gene is TRDV1, the J gene TRDJ1; D is possibly TRDD3 (5 bases). V shed 1 base and J shed 7 bases, with 13 bases lying between them. Germline V gene data show CDR1 as TSWWSYY and CDR2 as QGS. This CDR3 is built from 14 residues. CDR3 residues: CALGEPPIPGKLIF. CDR3 sequence (DNA): TGTGCTCTTGGGGAACCTCCGATACCGGGTAAACTCATCTTT.

Comment on this clone: The mismatch at residue 14 between this DNA's translation and the TCRdb protein of a much larger clone likely reflects a read error; the protein shown is translated from the DNA. The J gene was not called, though the V gene is TRDV2; TRDD3 reflects the table's D call only, with no check against the DNA. The CDR3 runs 16 residues. CDR1 is GEAIGNYY, CDR2 EKD, per germline. This CDR3 reads CACDTLTGGPDFMIIF. CDR3 sequence (DNA): TGTGCCTGTGACACTCTTACTGGGGGACCAGACTTCATGATCATCTTT.

The chain couples TRDV1 to TRDJ1, with D perhaps matching TRDD2 or TRDD3 (5 bases each). TCRdb lists no J gene, so it was determined here by aligning the DNA to germline. The CDR3 runs to 23 residues. Germline V gene data show CDR1 as TSWWSYY and CDR2 as QGS. Trimming removed 1 base at V and 0 bases at J, with 33 bases between. The CDR3 region is CALGERRGAIPVSVLSDTDKLIF. The CDR3 coding sequence is TGTGCTCTTGGGGAACGAAGGGGGGCAATTCCTGTTTCTGTACTGAGTGACACCGATAAACTCATCTTT.

Remarks on this clone: It is likely a read error: a sequence one base away is far more abundant. At the DNA level, this CDR3 is encoded by other sequences in the same sample as well. The chain links TRDV1 to TRDJ3; D is possibly TRDD3 (5 bases). TCRdb gives no J gene; it was assigned here by matching the DNA to germline. The CDR3 is 17 amino acids. The germline gives CDR1 TSWWSYY, CDR2 QGS. CDR3 in DNA: TGTGCTCTGGGGGTAAACCACAGGCCCTGGGACACCCGACAGATGTTTTTC. It yields the protein CALGVNHRPWDTRQMFF.

A remark on this clone: The TCRdb protein, from a much larger clone, departs from this DNA's translation at residue 22, likely by read error; the protein shown derives from the DNA. J is TRDJ1 and V is TRDV3; 7 bases map to TRDD3. The CDR3 length is 24 residues. Germline CDR1 and CDR2: TVYSNPD and GDNSRS (reference sequence). CDR3 DNA: TGTGCCTTTCGGAAACCAAAATACGTTCATTATGGAGGATACGGTAGAACAAACACCGATAAACACATCTTT. It translates to CAFRKPKYVHYGGYGRTNTDKHIF.

This clone was found a few times. A far bigger clonotype differs at one base, so this is likely a read error. In the same sample, other DNA sequences code for this CDR3. This CDR3 reads CACDTSWGGYSHLPYTDKLIF. The CDR3 DNA sequence: TGTGCCTGTGACACCTCCTGGGGGGGATATTCCCACTTACCTTACACCGATAAACTCATCTTT. This rearrangement joins TRDV2 to TRDJ1; TRDD3 aligns across 8 bases. Germline V gene data show CDR1 as GEAIGNYY and CDR2 as EKD. The CDR3 spans 21 residues. V gave up 0 bases and J gave up 0 bases; unmatched junction bases: 20.

This clone turned up a few times. TCRdb attributes to this sequence the protein of a much larger clone, which differs from the DNA translation at residue 7; a read error is likely, and the protein displayed is translated from the DNA. The chain couples TRDV1 to TRDJ1; the D gene is possibly TRDD2 (5 bases). The CDR3 has 17 amino acids. The V gene's germline CDR1 is TSWWSYY and CDR2 QGS. The V and J ends lost 5 bases and 2 bases respectively, with 21 bases between them. CDR3 sequence: CALGKGLPADGTDKLIF. The CDR3 nucleotides read TGTGCTCTTGGGAAGGGGCTTCCCGCAGATGGGACCGATAAACTCATCTTT.

This clone is medium-sized in the sample. Within the sample, other DNA sequences also encode this same CDR3. The chain has TRDV2 and TRDJ1, with TRDD3 as a possible D gene (6 bases). V lost 0 bases and J lost 0, with 16 bases in between. The CDR3 sequence is 17 residues long. Germline-derived CDR1 and CDR2 are GEAIGNYY and EKD. The CDR3 DNA sequence: TGTGCCTGTGACACCCTTGGGGGGGGCATGTACACCGATAAACTCATCTTT. Its translation: CACDTLGGGMYTDKLIF.

Remarks on this clone: TCRdb's listed protein matches a much larger clone and diverges from this DNA's translation at residue 8, likely through a read error; the protein shown comes from the DNA. The chain joins TRDV2 to TRDJ1; D not certain. TCRdb does not report a J gene; here it was assigned by matching the DNA to germline references. The V gene lost 0 bases and the J gene lost 0 bases, with 19 bases spanning the gap. Germline lookup yields CDR1 GEAIGNYY and CDR2 EKD. The CDR3 is made up of 18 amino acids. The CDR3 region has the DNA TGTGCCTGTGACACCTCTTACATGGAAGTCATCCACACCGATAAACTCATCTTT. Residues: CACDTSYMEVIHTDKLIF.

Details on this clone: The protein in TCRdb stems from a much larger clone and differs at residue 14 from this DNA's translation, likely a read error; here the protein is translated from the DNA. The CDR3 here is CALGDPELSYPTGGETGKLIF. The CDR3 DNA reads as TGTGCTCTTGGGGACCCAGAGCTTTCCTACCCTACTGGGGGAGAGACCGGTAAACTCATCTTT. The chain carries TRDV1 and TRDJ1, with 9 bases fitting TRDD3. No J gene is reported in TCRdb; it was inferred here by comparing the DNA with germline. Germline loops: CDR1 TSWWSYY, CDR2 QGS. The CDR3 loop spans 21 amino acids.

Regarding this clone: The protein TCRdb gives is from a much larger clone and does not agree with this DNA's translation at residue 7, likely a read error; the protein shown here comes from the DNA. The genes are TRDV1 and TRDJ1, with 10 bases aligning to TRDD3. Germline V gene sequence: CDR1 TSWWSYY, CDR2 QGS. V was pared by 4 bases and J by 7 bases, with 27 bases of the junction left unmatched. The CDR3 consists of 21 residues. CDR3 in amino acids: CALGARPPVWGRELGDLKLIF. CDR3 nucleotide sequence: TGTGCTCTTGGGGCGCGTCCCCCTGTTTGGGGCAGGGAACTGGGGGATCTTAAACTCATCTTT.

There are a few counts of this clone. A far larger clone lies a single base away; this is likely a read error. This sample also contains other DNA sequences that code for the same CDR3. The rearrangement joins TRDV1 to TRDJ1; 8 nucleotides line up with TRDD3. No J gene was available from TCRdb, and it was assigned here by a germline match of the DNA. The CDR3 covers 25 residues. The germline V gene has CDR1 TSWWSYY and CDR2 QGS. Trimming removed 4 bases from V and 4 bases from J; junction bases left unmatched: 38. The CDR3 sequence is CALGVQPLPVRVLGDQDQRVDKLIF. CDR3 DNA sequence: TGTGCTCTTGGGGTCCAGCCGCTTCCAGTCCGAGTATTGGGGGATCAGGACCAACGGGTCGATAAACTCATCTTT.

This clone was counted only a few times. This likely came from a read error, as a far larger clone is one base away. Other nucleotide sequences from this sample produce the same CDR3. The chain joins TRDV1 to TRDJ3, with TRDD3 matching 12 bases. The CDR3 consists of 24 residues. Looked up from germline, CDR1 is TSWWSYY and CDR2 is QGS. V shed 2 bases, J shed 1 base, and the junction held 18 bases outside the gene matches. The CDR3 here is CALGEYSTPGGYEGTSWDTRQMFF. The DNA for the CDR3 is TGTGCTCTTGGGGAATATTCGACCCCTGGGGGATACGAGGGTACTTCCTGGGACACCCGACAGATGTTTTTC.

Notes on this clone: A far more abundant clone sits one base away, making this likely a read error. The same CDR3 can be traced to other DNA sequences in this sample. CDR3 in DNA: TGTGCTCTTGGGGAACGGAGGGAGACTGGGGGGTACCAAGGGTCGTACACCGACAAACTCATCTTT. It is translated as CALGERRETGGYQGSYTDKLIF. This sequence joins TRDV1 and TRDJ1, with TRDD3 matching 8 bases. TCRdb offers no J gene call, so here the DNA was matched to germline to obtain one. Germline V CDR1 and CDR2: TSWWSYY, QGS. This CDR3 contains 22 residues.

In its sample, this clone was seen many times. This DNA translates differently at residue 4 from the TCRdb protein, which is that of a much larger clone; a read error is likely, and the protein shown is the DNA's own translation. The chain recombines TRDV2 with TRDJ1; TRDD3 might be the D (6 bases). As TCRdb names no J gene, one was assigned here on the basis of a DNA match to germline. The CDR3 extends over 16 amino acids. Per the germline V gene, CDR1 is GEAIGNYY and CDR2 is EKD. This CDR3 is CACGTAYWAYTDKLIF. The CDR3, as DNA: TGTGCCTGTGGCACCGCGTACTGGGCGTACACCGATAAACTCATCTTT.

In the case of this clone: The protein that TCRdb holds for this DNA derives from a much larger clone and differs from the translated DNA at residue 3, which likely indicates a read error; the protein shown here is translated from the DNA. This chain joins TRDV1 and TRDJ1; tentatively, D is TRDD3 (6 bases). Germline V gives CDR1 TSWWSYY, CDR2 QGS. CDR3 length: 12 amino acids. CDR3 sequence (DNA): TGTGCTCCTGGGGAATTGCGGTATAAACTCATCTTT. Residues: CAPGELRYKLIF.

In this sample, this clone turned up a few times. The protein that TCRdb holds for this DNA derives from a much larger clone and differs from the translated DNA at residue 7, which likely indicates a read error; the protein shown here is translated from the DNA. The V call is TRDV2, the J call TRDJ3, with no clear D. The J gene, left out of TCRdb, was set here by checking the DNA against germline. The ends were cut back, 0 bases at V and 0 bases at J, with 11 bases in the middle. This CDR3 contains 18 residues. The germline gives CDR1 GEAIGNYY, CDR2 EKD. CDR3 region: CACDTGRFSSWDTRQMFF. For the CDR3, the DNA is TGTGCCTGTGACACCGGGAGATTTAGCTCCTGGGACACCCGACAGATGTTTTTC.